Listed below are T cell receptor beta chains from one sample, sequenced in a study of T cells in Graves' hyperthyroidism and ophthalmopathy. TCRdb called the multiplex PCR reads again in MiXCR, with one record for every CDR3 protein. Of roughly 420,000 distinct CDR3 sequences in the sample, roughly 15% were seen once. The sample comprised blood. The receptors here all came from a woman aged 18-29 years with Graves' hyperthyroidism. CDR3s include the opening cysteine and the closing phenylalanine or tryptophan. A D gene is named only where the DNA matches it firmly. Clone sizes are given selectively: once, few, many, or a class where the clone is expanded.

cdr3_nt,cdr3_aa,clone_size,v_call,j_call,d_call
TGTGCCAGTAGTAATGGGGCAGGTGGTGTGAGGAACACTGAAGCTTTCTTT,CASSNGAGGVRNTEAFF,once,TRBV19,TRBJ1-1,-
TGCGCCAGCAGCTCGAGGGTAGCGGGAGCATGGAATGAGCAGTTCTTC,CASSSRVAGAWNEQFF,few,TRBV5-1,TRBJ2-1,TRBD2
TGCAGTGACTTTAATGAAAAACTGTTTTTT,CSDFNEKLFF,-,TRBV20-1,TRBJ1-4,-
TGTGCCAGCTCACCGGGGGGGACAGGTACGAACACTGAAGCTTTCTTT,CASSPGGTGTNTEAFF,-,TRBV18,TRBJ1-1,TRBD1
TGTGCCAGCTCACCTCGGACAGCCATGTTGAACACTGAAGCTTTCTTT,CASSPRTAMLNTEAFF,many,TRBV18,TRBJ1-1,-
TGTGCCAGCAGCCAAGATCTGGGTGGGAGCCCCTACAATGAGCAGTTCTTC,CASSQDLGGSPYNEQFF,many,TRBV3-1,TRBJ2-1,-
TGTGCCAGCAGCCTGGACCCTACAGGGGGCGGAGAAAAACTGTTTTTT,CASSLDPTGGGEKLFF,-,TRBV5-8,TRBJ1-4,TRBD1
TGTGCCAGCAGCGCCTTACAGGGGAATGAGCAGTTCTTC,CASSALQGNEQFF,many,TRBV6-4,TRBJ2-1,TRBD1
TGTGCCAGCAGCCAAGGACAGGGGGCTTCCCATGGCTACACCTTC,CASSQGQGASHGYTF,many,TRBV3-1,TRBJ1-2,TRBD1
TGTGCCAGCAGCGTGGGACAGTCGTGCCAAGAGACCCAGTACTTC,CASSVGQSCQETQYF,-,TRBV5-4,TRBJ2-5,TRBD1
TGTGCCAGCAGCTTGGAGGGGCGGGGCAAACCCTACGAGCAGTACTTC,CASSLEGRGKPYEQYF,-,TRBV5-5,TRBJ2-7,-
TGTGCCAGTAGTATAGAACTAGCGGGAGTCCGGAATGAGCAGTTCTTC,CASSIELAGVRNEQFF,many,TRBV19,TRBJ2-1,TRBD2
TGTGCCAGCAGCCTAAGGGTGGTCGGAACTAATGAAAAACTGTTTTTT,CASSLRVVGTNEKLFF,few,TRBV27,TRBJ1-4,-
TGTGCCAGCAGCCGACCGGGACAGTCGGAGACCCAGTACTTC,CASSRPGQSETQYF,many,TRBV7-9,TRBJ2-5,TRBD1
TGTGCCAGCAGTGAAAGACGACAGCTTAATCAGCCCCAGCATTTT,CASSERRQLNQPQHF,many,TRBV6-1,TRBJ1-5,-
TGTGCCAGCAGCGTAGATCACCGGGAGTCATACGAGCAGTACTTC,CASSVDHRESYEQYF,many,TRBV9,TRBJ2-7,-
TGTGCCAGCAGCTTAGCGGGTACAGAAAGCGTCTATGGCTACACCTTC,CASSLAGTESVYGYTF,many,TRBV7-9,TRBJ1-2,-
TGTGCCAGCAGTTACCCCATCGACGGAAACACCATATATTTT,CASSYPIDGNTIYF,few,TRBV6-2/TRBV6-3,TRBJ1-3,-
TGTGCCAGCAGCGTAGGGGCGGGAGGAAGCACAGATACGCAGTATTTT,CASSVGAGGSTDTQYF,many,TRBV9,TRBJ2-3,TRBD2
TGCGCCAGCAGCGGCGGACAGGGTTGGAACACTGAAGCTTTCTTT,CASSGGQGWNTEAFF,many,TRBV5-1,TRBJ1-1,TRBD1
TGTGCCAGTAGTACAACAGGGGGCTATGGCTACACCTTC,CASSTTGGYGYTF,many,TRBV19,TRBJ1-2,TRBD1
TGCGCCAGCAGCTTGCAACCCCCAGGGAATCACAATGAGCAGTTCTTC,CASSLQPPGNHNEQFF,many,TRBV5-1,TRBJ2-1,-
TGTGCCAGCAGAGCGGGAGCTGATACGCAGTATTTT,CASRAGADTQYF,many,TRBV6-1,TRBJ2-3,TRBD2
TGCGCCAGCAGCTTGGGCAGGGTCGGTACCGGGGAGCTGTTTTTT,CASSLGRVGTGELFF,-,TRBV5-1,TRBJ2-2,-
TGTGCCAGCGGAGAAGCGGCTGGAAACACCATATATTTT,CASGEAAGNTIYF,few,TRBV28,TRBJ1-3,-
TGTGCCAGCAGCTTAACTAAAGTCGGGTTTTCAGCCGCAGATACGCAGTATTTT,CASSLTKVGFSAADTQYF,many,TRBV13,TRBJ2-3,-
TGTGCCAGCAGTTATCGGGGACTAGCGGGAGCCGATACGCAGTATTTT,CASSYRGLAGADTQYF,many,TRBV6-2/TRBV6-3,TRBJ2-3,TRBD2
TGCAGTGCTAGAGATGGGGGACTAGCGGATCAAGAGACCCAGTACTTC,CSARDGGLADQETQYF,-,TRBV20-1,TRBJ2-5,TRBD2
-,CASSYSSREAFFGQGTDTQYF,-,TRBV6-2/TRBV6-3,TRBJ2-3,-
TGTGCCTGGAGCGAGACAGGGTTGATCACTGAAGCTTTCTTT,CAWSETGLITEAFF,-,TRBV30,TRBJ1-1,TRBD1
TGTGCCAGCAGTGAATTCAGGGAAGCAGAGACCCAGTACTTC,CASSEFREAETQYF,-,TRBV25-1,TRBJ2-5,-
TGTGCCAGCAGTTTATTGGGTTATAATTCACCCCTCCACTTT,CASSLLGYNSPLHF,many,TRBV27,TRBJ1-6,-
TGCAGCGTTGAGGGGGGCGGGGAGCAGTACTTC,CSVEGGGEQYF,few,TRBV29-1,TRBJ2-7,-
TGCAGTGCTAGAGGGGTAGCGGGCGAATCCCACAATGAGCAGTTCTTC,CSARGVAGESHNEQFF,-,TRBV20-1,TRBJ2-1,TRBD2
TGTGCCAGCAGCGTGGGACGGACAGTTTTCTATGAGCAGTTCTTC,CASSVGRTVFYEQFF,-,TRBV7-8,TRBJ2-1,-
TGCGCCAGCAGCTTCACCTCCAGGACCTACAGCACTGAAGCTTTCTTT,CASSFTSRTYSTEAFF,many,TRBV5-1,TRBJ1-1,-
TGTGCCAGCAGTCAGACAGTTAGCAATCAGCCCCAGCATTTT,CASSQTVSNQPQHF,-,TRBV6-1,TRBJ1-5,-
TGCGCCAGCAGCCAGGGAGGTCCAGATACGCAGTATTTT,CASSQGGPDTQYF,few,TRBV10-1,TRBJ2-3,-
TGTGCCAGCACCTCCGAAGGAAACACCGGGGAGCTGTTTTTT,CASTSEGNTGELFF,few,TRBV5-5,TRBJ2-2,-
TGTGCCAGCAGCCTGGGACAGGCCGTGGACACCCAGTACTTC,CASSLGQAVDTQYF,many,TRBV7-9,TRBJ2-5,TRBD1
TGTGCCAGTAGTATCAGCGGGAGGTTTCTGACCGGGGAGCTGTTTTTT,CASSISGRFLTGELFF,-,TRBV19,TRBJ2-2,TRBD2
TGTGCCAGCAACGTTGCAGGGGGGCACACCGGGGAGCTGTTTTTT,CASNVAGGHTGELFF,many,TRBV28,TRBJ2-2,-
TGTGCCAGCAGCGCAAGGGTTCCGGGACAGGTGTCTGGAGATACGCAGTATTTT,CASSARVPGQVSGDTQYF,-,TRBV27,TRBJ2-3,TRBD1
TGTGCCAGCAGTCCCAGCGGGAGCGTCGTCGGGGAGCTGTTTTTT,CASSPSGSVVGELFF,-,TRBV7-3,TRBJ2-2,TRBD2